This T cell receptor beta chain was found in a study of graft-versus-host responses after intestinal transplantation. The repertoire was sequenced with immunoSEQ multiplex PCR; TCRdb's copy has only in-frame clones and lacks some. The sample shows 85,000 to 130,000 clones, less than 90% of them seen only once. On this clone itself: Its antigen is currently unknown.

This CDR3 is built from 14 residues. The V gene's germline CDR1 is SGHKS and CDR2 YYEKEE (reference sequence). Sequenced here: unstimulated CD4+ T cells sorted from spleen or lymph node cells, sampled before intestinal transplant. The chain links TRBV5-5 to TRBJ2-5; D is unclear. The J call could be wrong; TRBJ2-7 is a better fit for the DNA end. The sequence was obtained from a human donor who received an intestinal transplant. The CDR3 here is CASSLEWGSYEQYF. As DNA, the CDR3 is TGTGCCAGCAGCTTGGAGTGGGGCTCCTACGAGCAGTACTTC.